This T cell receptor beta chain was sequenced during a study of T-cell reconstitution after alpha-beta-depleted transplantation in children. The germline V gene encodes CDR1 SGHAT and CDR2 FQNNGV. The CDR3 runs 13 residues. Trimming removed 3 bases at V and 4 bases at J, with 9 bases between. Using unique molecular identifiers, the investigators prepared the TCRbeta library. One entry per CDR3 protein, called by TCRdb with MiXCR from the PCR reads. Among about 300,000 distinct CDR3 sequences listed, about a tenth were seen once. This clonotype was seen many times. The source of this sequence is a boy younger than two with acute myeloid leukemia, due to receive a stem cell transplant. The sequenced sample was PBMCs, obtained before TCRalphabeta/CD19-depleted stem cell transplant. V is TRBV11-2 and J is TRBJ1-2; D is ambiguous. CDR3 sequence (DNA): TGTGCCAGCAGCTTGGACGCCTCCTATGGCTACACCTTC. Translating it yields CASSLDASYGYTF.